A single sample is the source of the 26 T cell receptor beta chains below, sequenced in a study of blood T cells in healthy people across ages (dated by TCRdb to the mid-2010s). Libraries were built with 5' RACE. TCRdb names Illumina HiSeq 2500 as the instrument used. A second PCR of roughly 6 to 11 cycles was run with a J-beta primer mix and a sample-barcoded 5' primer. TCRdb's own reprocessing of the public reads used fastp at Q25 and MiXCR and kept productive beta chains. Identical CDR3 proteins give one entry, which carries the most common genes and DNA. This sample comprises around 1,600,000 distinct CDR3 sequences, approximately 42% of them detected only once. In total, the top ten clones hold approximately 4.1% of the sample. Input material: blood. The receptor source for this set is a young woman in good health.

This clonotype has a handful of counts. The chain's CDR3 is CASSRGLAERHGELFF. In DNA form, the CDR3 reads TGCGCCAGCAGCCGCGGACTAGCGGAAAGGCACGGGGAGCTGTTTTTT. V and J are TRBV4-3 and TRBJ2-2, with 10 positions matching TRBD2. The V gene end was trimmed by 4 bases and the J gene end by 7 bases; junction bases not matched to a gene: 9. Germline CDR1 reads LGHNA; CDR2 reads YSLEER. This CDR3 has 16 amino acids.

V is TRBV3-1 and J is TRBJ2-3, with 11 nucleotides matching TRBD2. The CDR3 runs 19 residues. CDR1 is LGHDT and CDR2 is YNNKEL in the germline V gene (reference sequence). V was pared by 1 base and J by 3 bases, with 12 bases of the junction left unmatched. CDR3 DNA: TGTGCCAGCAGCCAAGTGGTCCCTGGGCTAGCGGGAGGAACAGATACGCAGTATTTT. Translating it yields CASSQVVPGLAGGTDTQYF.

This clonotype has just a few counts. The chain links TRBV7-9 to TRBJ2-5; 14 bases fit TRBD2. There are 16 residues in the CDR3. CDR1 is SEHNR and CDR2 is FQNEAQ in the germline V gene (reference sequence). Trimming cost V 6 bases and J 4 bases; bases outside gene matches: 7. The CDR3 loop reads CASSSTGTSGRETQYF. The DNA of the CDR3 is TGTGCCAGCAGTTCGACCGGGACTAGCGGGAGAGAGACCCAGTACTTC.

This clonotype has a count of ten or more. The CDR3, as DNA: TGCAGCGTGGACCTTGGGACATCTATCACAGATACGCAGTATTTT. Residues: CSVDLGTSITDTQYF. V usage is TRBV29-1 and J usage is TRBJ2-3; the D gene is possibly TRBD1 (6 bases). Trimming stripped 6 bases from V and 2 bases from J, with 18 bases between. Germline loops: CDR1 SQVTM, CDR2 ANQGSEA. The CDR3 has 15 residues.

This chain joins TRBV12-3 or TRBV12-4 and TRBJ1-5, with D uncertain. Deletions cut 4 bases from V and 0 bases from J, with 10 bases between. The CDR3 runs to 15 residues. The CDR3, as DNA: TGTGCCAGCAGTTCCCGACATTTTAGCAATCAGCCCCAGCATTTT. Amino acids: CASSSRHFSNQPQHF.

This chain joins TRBV6-2 or TRBV6-3 and TRBJ2-1, with 10 positions matching TRBD2. The better agreement between TRBJ2-7 and the DNA end casts doubt on the J call. CDR3 length: 17 amino acids. Germline V CDR1 and CDR2: MNHEY, SVGEGT. The CDR3 reads CASRNGLAAFSYNEQYF. The CDR3 DNA reads as TGTGCCAGCAGGAACGGACTAGCGGCCTTCTCCTACAATGAGCAGTACTTC.

The CDR3 coding sequence is TGTGCCAGCAGTTACTCGGGCGGGAACCCCTCCTACAATGAGCAGTACTTC. Protein product: CASSYSGGNPSYNEQYF. The chain uses TRBV6-6 and TRBJ2-7, with D tentatively TRBD2 (6 bases). The CDR3 is made up of 17 amino acids. Germline CDR1 is MNHNY and CDR2 is SVGAGI (reference sequence). The V end lost 0 bases, the J end lost 7 bases, and 22 bases lay between the germline ends.

This clonotype was seen a few times. The CDR3 DNA follows: TGCGCCAGCAGCCAAGATAAGCTGGGCACCTCCTACGAGCAGTACTTC. This sequence encodes CASSQDKLGTSYEQYF. The V call is TRBV4-3, the J call TRBJ2-7; no firm D call. V was pared by 0 bases and J by 0 bases, with 12 bases between. This CDR3 comprises 16 residues. Germline CDR1 LGHNA, CDR2 YSLEER.

V usage is TRBV20-1 and J usage is TRBJ1-2; the D is unclear. The V gene's germline CDR1 is DFQATT and CDR2 SNEGSKA (reference sequence). The V gene lost 1 base and the J gene lost 8 bases, with 17 bases spanning the gap. The CDR3 extends over 14 amino acids. The CDR3 here is CSARGGYLESGYTF. The CDR3 DNA follows: TGCAGTGCTAGAGGGGGTTATCTCGAGTCGGGCTACACCTTC.

The sample holds a few counts of this clonotype. The rearrangement joins TRBV4-3 to TRBJ1-2, with 7 bases that match TRBD1. This CDR3 has 15 residues. Unmatched junction bases numbered 14, after V lost 5 bases and J lost 8 bases. Germline loops: CDR1 LGHNA, CDR2 YSLEER. In DNA form, the CDR3 reads TGCGCCAGCAGCGTACTTTTATTTCGACAGGGAGGCTACACCTTC. Translating it yields CASSVLLFRQGGYTF.

The gene calls are TRBV7-3 and TRBJ2-1; D is undetermined. Germline-derived CDR1 and CDR2 are SGHTA and FQGTGA. Trimming removed 5 bases at V and 0 bases at J, with 11 bases between. The CDR3 is 15 residues long. The CDR3 bases are TGTGCCAGCAGCACGACTCCGGGCTCCTACAATGAGCAGTTCTTC. Translation gives CASSTTPGSYNEQFF.

This clonotype was observed a handful of times. The CDR3 here is CASSRRLGTGELFF. The DNA of the CDR3 is TGCGCCAGCAGCCGAAGGTTGGGCACCGGGGAGCTGTTTTTT. This chain uses TRBV4-3 with TRBJ2-2; D remains unclear. This CDR3 contains 14 residues. V shed 4 bases and J shed 4 bases, with 10 bases lying between them. Germline-derived CDR1 and CDR2 are LGHNA and YSLEER.

The chain carries TRBV4-3 and TRBJ1-1; 10 bases align to TRBD1. This CDR3 region has 18 residues. Germline CDR1 is LGHNA and CDR2 is YSLEER. J was trimmed by 4 bases and V by 2 bases; bases with no gene match: 13. DNA for the CDR3: TGCGCCAGCAGCCAATTTACGCCGGGACAGGGGACGGGCACTGAAGCTTTCTTT. It is translated as CASSQFTPGQGTGTEAFF.

The chain carries TRBV5-1 and TRBJ1-6; D perhaps matches TRBD1 (5 bases). Germline V gene sequence: CDR1 SGHRS, CDR2 YFSETQ. The length of the CDR3 is 16 residues. The V end was cut by 4 bases, the J end by 9 bases, with 20 bases between. The CDR3 region is CASSLLGQGGGSPLHF. CDR3 in DNA: TGCGCCAGCAGCCTGTTGGGCCAGGGTGGTGGTTCACCCCTCCACTTT.

This clonotype has ten or more counts. The chain recombines TRBV27 with TRBJ2-7; tentatively, D is TRBD2 (6 bases). V lost 5 bases and J lost 3, with 11 bases in between. Per germline, CDR1 MNHEY and CDR2 SMNVEV (reference sequence). CDR3 length: 13 amino acids. Here the CDR3 DNA reads TGTGCCAGCAGTCCCGGAGGGCACTACGAGCAGTACTTC. Its translation: CASSPGGHYEQYF.

The sample holds a few counts of this clonotype. The chain links TRBV3-1 to TRBJ2-4, with D unresolved. Trimming left V 4 bases short and J 6 bases short, with 10 bases between. Germline CDR1 and CDR2: LGHDT and YNNKEL (reference sequence). The CDR3 extends over 13 amino acids. In DNA form, the CDR3 reads TGTGCCAGCAGCCCGCCCCCAGGAAACATTCAGTACTTC. Translating it yields CASSPPPGNIQYF.

This chain connects TRBV24-1 to TRBJ2-7; D is perhaps TRBD2 (5 bases). CDR3 length equals 13 residues. Trimming shortened V by 11 bases and J by 7 bases, and 20 bases separated the two germline ends. CDR1 and CDR2 from the germline V gene are KGHDR and SFDVKD. The CDR3 region has the DNA TGTGCCATTAGCGCTGGCTCCTACAATGAGCAGTACTTC. Protein sequence: CAISAGSYNEQYF.

This sequence joins TRBV20-1 and TRBJ2-1; 9 bases line up with TRBD1. Germline lookup yields CDR1 DFQATT and CDR2 SNEGSKA (reference sequence). With 5 bases clipped from V and 5 bases from J, the junction kept 28 bases outside the gene matches. This CDR3 is built from 21 residues. In DNA form, the CDR3 reads TGCAGTGCTTCCCTCCTGACAGGGGGTCCCTGGGGGGGCCTATCTGACAATGAGCAGTTCTTC. Translating it yields CSASLLTGGPWGGLSDNEQFF.

This chain connects TRBV6-4 to TRBJ2-2; D gene ambiguous. This CDR3 is built from 14 residues. Germline V CDR1 and CDR2: MRHNA, SNTAGT. The germline V and J ends were trimmed by 5 bases and 4 bases, with 11 bases remaining between them. The CDR3 DNA reads TGTGCCAGCAGTTACAACCGAGGCACCGGGGAGCTGTTTTTT. Translated: CASSYNRGTGELFF.

This clonotype was detected a few times. V is TRBV2 and J is TRBJ1-6, with 12 bases aligning to TRBD1. Germline V gives CDR1 SNHLY, CDR2 FYNNEI. J gave up 8 bases and V 5 bases, and 7 bases lay outside the gene matches. The CDR3 is 16 amino acids. The CDR3 DNA is TGTGCCAGCAGTTCGGGGACAGGGGGCTCGGATTCACCCCTCCACTTT. Its protein is CASSSGTGGSDSPLHF. The whole variable domain, remainder taken from reference TRBV2 and TRBJ1-6, is EPEVTQTPSHQVTQMGQEVILRCVPISNHLYFYWYRQILGQKVEFLVSFYNNEISEKSEIFDDQFSVERPDGSNFTLKIRSTKLEDSAMYFCASSSGTGGSDSPLHFGNGTRLTVT.

Of note for this clonotype: Given a much more abundant clone one base away, this may be a read error. The CDR3 protein is CATRAGPGQETQYF. The CDR3 DNA is TGTGCCACCCGAGCGGGGCCCGGGCAAGAGACCCAGTACTTC. This rearrangement joins TRBV6-5 to TRBJ2-5, with 7 nucleotides matching TRBD2. CDR3 length equals 14 residues. The V gene's germline CDR1 is MNHEY and CDR2 SVGAGI. Unmatched junction bases numbered 10, after V lost 10 bases and J lost 2 bases.

A word on this clonotype: Possible read error: a much larger clone is one base away. The rearrangement links TRBV11-2 to TRBJ2-1; 7 bases line up with TRBD1. Trimming took 5 bases from V and 13 from J; bases not matched to a gene: 8. Germline CDR1 reads SGHAT; CDR2 reads FQNNGV. The CDR3 runs to 12 residues. CDR3 sequence (DNA): TGTGCCAGCAGCCTAGGGACAGAGACCCAGTTCTTC. It yields the protein CASSLGTETQFF.

The V and J genes are TRBV7-6 and TRBJ1-4; 7 nucleotides line up with TRBD1. CDR3 size: 15 residues. The V segment lost 1 base and the J segment 8 bases; nucleotides outside the gene matches: 7. Germline values: CDR1 SGHVS, CDR2 FNYEAQ. CDR3 protein: CASSLGSVTGEKLFF. The CDR3 region has the DNA TGTGCCAGCAGCTTAGGTTCGGTGACAGGGGAAAAACTGTTTTTT.

This clonotype was seen repeatedly, ten times or more. J is TRBJ1-2 and V is TRBV6-2 or TRBV6-3; D possibly corresponds to TRBD1 (6 bases). V was clipped by 7 bases and J by 6 bases, with 15 bases between them. Germline V gives CDR1 MNHEY, CDR2 SVGEGT. This CDR3 has 13 residues. CDR3 coding DNA: TGTGCCAGCACCAAAACAGGGTTCGATGGCTACACCTTC. Protein sequence: CASTKTGFDGYTF.

The rearrangement joins TRBV7-9 to TRBJ1-2; TRBD1 matches at 10 bases. The CDR3 extends over 15 amino acids. CDR1 SEHNR and CDR2 FQNEAQ come from the germline V gene (reference sequence). J gave up 2 bases and V 6 bases, and 6 bases lay outside the gene matches. CDR3 loop: CASSFGQGENYGYTF. In DNA, the CDR3 is TGTGCCAGCAGTTTCGGACAGGGGGAGAACTATGGCTACACCTTC.

The chain has TRBV20-1 and TRBJ1-1; D gene uncertain. Germline CDR1 and CDR2: DFQATT and SNEGSKA (reference sequence). This CDR3 comprises 12 residues. V lost 6 bases and J 1 base, leaving 9 bases between the germline ends. The CDR3 loop reads CSAKERNTEAFF. Written as DNA, the CDR3 is TGCAGTGCGAAGGAGAGGAACACTGAAGCTTTCTTT.